This T cell receptor (beta chain) comes out of a study of T cell changes during pregnancy in multiple sclerosis. This clone was found once. Here immunoSEQ multiplex PCR was the method, and the copy in TCRdb shows in-frame clones only, minus some. The sample holds approximately 46,000 clones, 85% to 95% seen once. Sample: CD8+ T cells from peripheral blood mononuclear cells, taken in the second trimester of pregnancy. This clonotype was sampled from a female donor with multiple sclerosis, enrolled in a pregnancy study.

The CDR3 loop is CASSPRQGENTIYF. The CDR3 DNA reads as TGTGCCAGCAGCCCCCGACAGGGGGAGAACACCATATATTTT. The rearrangement joins TRBV11-3 to TRBJ1-3, with 9 nucleotides matching TRBD1. The CDR3 extends over 14 amino acids. Germline V gene sequence: CDR1 SGHNT, CDR2 YENEEA. V shed 5 bases, J shed 7 bases, and the junction held 6 bases outside the gene matches.